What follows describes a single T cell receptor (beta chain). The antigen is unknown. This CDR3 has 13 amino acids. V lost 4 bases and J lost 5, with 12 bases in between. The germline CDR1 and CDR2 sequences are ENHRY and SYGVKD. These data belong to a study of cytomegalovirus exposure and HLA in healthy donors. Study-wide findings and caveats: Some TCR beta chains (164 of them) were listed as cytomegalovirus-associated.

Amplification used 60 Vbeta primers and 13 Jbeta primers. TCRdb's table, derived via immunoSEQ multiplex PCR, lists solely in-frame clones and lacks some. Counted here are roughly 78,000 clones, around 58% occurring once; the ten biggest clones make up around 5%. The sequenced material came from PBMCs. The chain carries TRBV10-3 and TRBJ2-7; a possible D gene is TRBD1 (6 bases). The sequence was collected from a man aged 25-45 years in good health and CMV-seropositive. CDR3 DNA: TGTGCCATCAGTGTGAACAGGGCTAACGAGCAGTACTTC. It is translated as CAISVNRANEQYF.